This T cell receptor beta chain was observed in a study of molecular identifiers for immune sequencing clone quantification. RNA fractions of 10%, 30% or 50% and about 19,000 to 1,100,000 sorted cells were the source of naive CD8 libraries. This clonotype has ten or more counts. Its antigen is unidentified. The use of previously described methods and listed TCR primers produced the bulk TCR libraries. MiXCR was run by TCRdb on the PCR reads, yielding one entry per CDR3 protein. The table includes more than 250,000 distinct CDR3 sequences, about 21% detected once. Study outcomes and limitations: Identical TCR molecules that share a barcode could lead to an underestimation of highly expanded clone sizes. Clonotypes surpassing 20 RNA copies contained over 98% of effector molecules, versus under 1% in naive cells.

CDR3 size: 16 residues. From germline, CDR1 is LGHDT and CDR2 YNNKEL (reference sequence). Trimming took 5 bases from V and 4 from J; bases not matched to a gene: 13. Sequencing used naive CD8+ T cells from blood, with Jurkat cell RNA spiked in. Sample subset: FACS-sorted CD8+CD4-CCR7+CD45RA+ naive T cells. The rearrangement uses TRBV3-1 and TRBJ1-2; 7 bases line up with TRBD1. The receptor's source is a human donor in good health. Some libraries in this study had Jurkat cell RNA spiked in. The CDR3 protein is CASSFSGTAPLYGYTF. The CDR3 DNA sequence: TGTGCCAGCAGCTTCTCCGGGACAGCCCCGCTCTATGGCTACACCTTC. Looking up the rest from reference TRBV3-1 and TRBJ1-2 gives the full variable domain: DTAVSQTPKYLVTQMGNDKSIKCEQNLGHDTMYWYKQDSKKFLKIMFSYNNKELIINETVPNRFSPKSPDKAHLNLHINSLELGDSAVYFCASSFSGTAPLYGYTFGSGTRLTVV.